The sample holds a few counts of the clone carrying this T cell receptor beta chain. What it binds is unknown. Some clones are missing from TCRdb's copy, which holds only in-frame ones; the method was immunoSEQ multiplex PCR. The sample lists 150,000 to 200,000 clones, roughly 93% occurring once. These data belong to a study of T cell responses to AZD1222 COVID-19 vaccine. The CDR3 is made up of 15 amino acids. The V gene lost 1 base and the J gene lost 5 bases, with 15 bases spanning the gap. The germline V gene has CDR1 SEHNR and CDR2 FQNEAQ (reference sequence). Study-level findings and limits: Only five or six individuals given AZD1222 were seropositive at baseline. Most donors were white British and more were female, and clonal diversity was possibly underestimated. Only after the peak T cell response were repertoires sampled.

The sequencing here drew on peripheral blood, taken on day 0 of AZD1222 vaccination. The source is an adult in good health. This chain connects TRBV7-9 to TRBJ2-7; D may be TRBD2 (5 bases). The CDR3 loop is CASSLGRSGVDEQYF. For the CDR3, the DNA is TGTGCCAGCAGCTTAGGTAGAAGCGGTGTGGACGAGCAGTACTTC.